The sequence of this TCR beta chain was determined in a study of blood T cell repertoires in COVID-19. Study summary: Spain, Italy and the United States supplied samples that represented acute and convalescent COVID-19.

In the original processing: Nucleated cell counts were estimated from reference gene primer amplification. Method: immunoSEQ multiplex PCR; TCRdb's copy keeps in-frame clones and lacks some. V and J calls and clone size are those listed in that table; D and trimming were worked out from the DNA. The table has around 200,000 clones, 86% seen once. The TCR originated in a man in his 70s with active or convalescent COVID-19. The sequencing sample was made of peripheral blood.

CDR3 amino acids: CASSVQDSMGEQFF. The CDR3 DNA reads as TGTGCCAGCAGCGTACAGGACTCAATGGGTGAGCAGTTCTTC. J is TRBJ2-1 and V is TRBV9; TRBD2 might be the D (5 bases). The CDR3 is 14 residues long. From germline, CDR1 is SGDLS and CDR2 YYNGEE. The V gene lost 1 base and the J gene lost 9 bases, with 14 bases spanning the gap.